These 10 T cell receptor beta chains share one sample of origin, sequenced in a study of metastatic and nonmetastatic thyroid tumors. Before thyroid surgery, none of the patients had received any treatment. TCRdb re-analyzed the PCR reads through MiXCR. The sample includes some 20,000 clones, 25% to 30% of them seen just once. Sequencing input: blood. These TCRs come from a female donor with papillary thyroid cancer or a benign thyroid nodule (not recorded which). Some clones in this sample may be carry-over from other donors' samples.

The chain recombines TRBV19 with TRBJ1-2; D gene ambiguous. The CDR3 totals 14 residues. CDR1 is LNHDA, CDR2 SQIVND, per germline (reference sequence). V dropped 4 bases and J dropped 8 bases, with 17 bases sitting between them. The CDR3 spells CASSKKATIVGYTF. The CDR3 DNA follows: TGTGCCAGTAGTAAAAAGGCCACAATCGTCGGCTACACCTTC.

The chain links TRBV18 to TRBJ1-2; D is ambiguous. The CDR3 runs to 13 residues. V gave up 5 bases and J gave up 8 bases, with 15 bases separating them. Germline lookup yields CDR1 KGHSH and CDR2 LQKENI. The DNA of the CDR3 is TGTGCCAGCTCAGAGACCGCCGATAACGGCTACACCTTC. Protein sequence: CASSETADNGYTF.

The chain combines TRBV6-1 with TRBJ2-1; no clear D. Trimming took off 4 bases at V and 2 bases at J, with 12 bases between the two ends. Germline CDR1 reads MNHNS; CDR2 reads SASEGT. This CDR3 contains 15 residues. The CDR3 sequence is CASSGSGRAYNEQFF. CDR3 bases: TGTGCCAGCAGTGGCTCGGGCAGAGCCTACAATGAGCAGTTCTTC.

The rearrangement uses TRBV3-1 and TRBJ1-2; 10 bases agree with TRBD1. The CDR3 totals 13 residues. Trimming cost V 4 bases and J 8 bases; bases outside gene matches: 4. Per the germline V gene, CDR1 is LGHDT and CDR2 is YNNKEL (reference sequence). In DNA, the CDR3 is TGTGCCAGCAGCCCGACAGGGGGCTGGGGCTACACCTTC. Protein product: CASSPTGGWGYTF.

The table lists this clone with many counts. It may be a read error: a sequence one base away is much more abundant. This sample also contains other DNA sequences that code for the same CDR3. The gene calls are TRBV6-4 and TRBJ2-3; D not certain. CDR1 and CDR2 from the germline V gene are MRHNA and SNTAGT. CDR3 length equals 13 residues. CDR3 bases: TGCGCCAGCAGTGACGGGAGCACAGATACGCAGTATTTT. As protein: CASSDGSTDTQYF.

In its sample, this clone ranks as medium-sized (0.01 to 0.1%). The CDR3 DNA reads TGCGCCAGCAGCCAAGATAAATACTATGGCTACACCTTC. It is translated as CASSQDKYYGYTF. The chain carries TRBV4-1 and TRBJ1-2; D not certain. The CDR3 covers 13 residues. V lost 0 bases and J 3 bases, leaving 5 bases between the germline ends. Germline CDR1 and CDR2: MGHRA and YSYEKL.

The gene calls are TRBV7-2 and TRBJ2-7, with TRBD2 identical over 8 bases. The V and J ends lost 5 bases and 0 bases, in that order; junction bases with no gene match: 6. Germline CDR1 reads SGHTA; CDR2 reads FQGNSA. There are 15 residues in the CDR3. CDR3 DNA: TGTGCCAGCAGCCAAAGCGGGAGCCTCTCCTACGAGCAGTACTTC. Translated: CASSQSGSLSYEQYF. Filled out from reference TRBV7-2 and TRBJ2-7, the complete variable domain reads GAGVSQSPSNKVTEKGKDVELRCDPISGHTALYWYRQSLGQGLEFLIYFQGNSAPDKSGLPSDRFSAERTGGSVSTLTIQRTQQEDSAVYLCASSQSGSLSYEQYFGPGTRLTVT.

This clone was observed a few times. The J gene is TRBJ1-3, the V gene TRBV28; 8 bases are shared with TRBD1. The junction had 2 bases not matched to a gene; V was cut back by 5 bases and J by 2 bases. CDR3 length: 14 amino acids. The germline CDR1 and CDR2 sequences are MDHEN and SYDVKM. The CDR3 nucleotides are TGTGCCAGCAGTACAGGGGGACCTGGAAACACCATATATTTT. This encodes CASSTGGPGNTIYF.

Regarding this clone: Germline is not matched at one junction end, which may reflect a read error. The chain is built from TRBV6-4 and TRBJ2-3; 10 nucleotides line up with TRBD2. Germline V gene data show CDR1 as MRHNA and CDR2 as SNTAGT. The CDR3 is 18 residues long. The CDR3 spells CVSSDSGTSSGSLYTQYF. The CDR3 DNA reads as TGTGTCAGCAGTGACTCGGGGACGTCTAGCGGGAGTCTGTATACGCAGTATTTT.

This clone has more than one count but fewer than ten. The chain joins TRBV28 to TRBJ1-5, with D perhaps TRBD1 (6 bases). This CDR3 contains 13 residues. Germline V gene lookup returns CDR1 MDHEN and CDR2 SYDVKM. Trimming removed 7 bases from V and 7 bases from J, with 14 bases in between. In nucleotides, the CDR3 is TGTGCCAGCAATGGGGGCTTGGGGCAGCCCCAGCATTTT. This sequence encodes CASNGGLGQPQHF.